The next 8 T cell receptor beta chains were all read from a single sample in a study of T cell changes during pregnancy in multiple sclerosis. The method was immunoSEQ multiplex PCR; TCRdb's version includes in-frame clones alone and lacks a portion of them. The repertoire consists of about 69,000 clones, with approximately 91% occurring once and the leading ten covering approximately 1.4%. The sequenced sample was peripheral blood, obtained in the third trimester of pregnancy. These receptors were taken from a female donor with multiple sclerosis, enrolled in a pregnancy study.

This sequence joins TRBV29-1 and TRBJ1-4, with D possibly being TRBD1 (5 bases). The V gene's germline CDR1 is SQVTM and CDR2 ANQGSEA. V was pared by 4 bases and J by 8 bases, with 11 bases between. The CDR3 extends over 12 amino acids. This CDR3 is CSVGGAREKLFF. CDR3 nucleotide sequence: TGCAGCGTTGGTGGGGCTCGGGAAAAACTGTTTTTT.

The V call is TRBV19, the J call TRBJ2-7; D is uncertain. Per germline, CDR1 LNHDA and CDR2 SQIVND (reference sequence). V lost 5 bases, J lost 4 bases, and 15 bases lay in between. The CDR3 is 14 residues long. The CDR3 nucleotides read TGTGCCAGTAGTTTATTGGCAGGTTTTTACGAGCAGTACTTC. Translating gives CASSLLAGFYEQYF.

This chain links TRBV5-1 with TRBJ2-3; 9 bases line up with TRBD1. Germline V gives CDR1 SGHRS, CDR2 YFSETQ. The CDR3 covers 15 residues. The J segment lost 1 base and the V segment lost 1 base, leaving 1 base of the junction unmatched. The CDR3 bases are TGCGCCAGCAGCTTGAGGACAGGGGGCACAGATACGCAGTATTTT. It is translated as CASSLRTGGTDTQYF.

V usage is TRBV28 and J usage is TRBJ2-7, with D possibly being TRBD2 (6 bases). The V gene's germline CDR1 is MDHEN and CDR2 SYDVKM. The CDR3 has 17 amino acids. Trimming took 3 bases from V and 3 from J, leaving 21 bases between them. The CDR3 here is CASSFHGGGLGRYEQYF. The CDR3 DNA follows: TGTGCCAGCAGTTTCCATGGCGGAGGGCTAGGGCGCTACGAGCAGTACTTC.

The V and J genes are TRBV4-3 and TRBJ2-3; TRBD2 matches at 12 bases. Germline assignment: CDR1 LGHNA and CDR2 YSLEER. The CDR3 spans 18 residues. The V segment lost 1 base and the J segment 2 bases; nucleotides outside the gene matches: 7. CDR3 loop: CASSQVTSGGTHTDTQYF. The CDR3 nucleotides read TGCGCCAGCAGCCAAGTAACTAGCGGGGGGACCCACACAGATACGCAGTATTTT.

V gene TRBV30 combines with J gene TRBJ1-2; tentative D call: TRBD1 (5 bases). Trimming took 5 bases from V and 7 from J, leaving 14 bases between them. The length of the CDR3 is 12 residues. Germline lookup yields CDR1 GTSNPN and CDR2 SVGIG (reference sequence). This CDR3 is CAWGGGGGGYTF. The CDR3 DNA is TGTGCCTGGGGCGGCGGGGGGGGTGGCTACACCTTC.

CDR3 nucleotide sequence: TGTGCCAGCAGCTTCGGGTCGCAAGAGACCCAGTACTTC. Translation gives CASSFGSQETQYF. The V and J genes are TRBV11-2 and TRBJ2-5, with unresolved D. CDR3 length: 13 amino acids. Trimming cost V 3 bases and J 2 bases, with 7 bases left between them. Germline V gene sequence: CDR1 SGHAT, CDR2 FQNNGV.

The chain joins TRBV7-6 to TRBJ2-1; D is uncertain. V was pared by 1 base and J by 2 bases, with 9 bases between. Germline CDR1 and CDR2: SGHVS and FNYEAQ. This CDR3 has 15 amino acids. CDR3 in DNA: TGTGCCAGCAGCTTAGGTAGCAGCCCCTACAATGAGCAGTTCTTC. This codes for CASSLGSSPYNEQFF.